Included here is one T cell receptor (beta chain) sequence, with context. This CDR3 contains 14 residues. Trimming took off 6 bases at V and 0 bases at J, with 12 bases between the two ends. Germline assignment: CDR1 SQVTM and CDR2 ANQGSEA. The authors prepared the TCRbeta library with unique molecular identifiers. TCRdb reanalysed the PCR reads using MiXCR and keeps one entry per CDR3 protein. The repertoire holds about 360,000 distinct CDR3 sequences, about an eighth seen once, with about 3.9% in the top ten. These data originate in a study of T-cell reconstitution after alpha-beta-depleted transplantation in children.

Specimen: PBMCs, collected from the stem cell graft. This TCR derives from a human donor who donated a stem cell graft to a child with Fanconi anemia. This chain joins TRBV29-1 and TRBJ2-1; TRBD1 might be the D (6 bases). The CDR3 DNA reads as TGCAGCGTCTCGACAGGCAGCTCCTACAATGAGCAGTTCTTC. This gives the protein CSVSTGSSYNEQFF.